Following are 6 T cell receptor beta chains from one sample sequenced in a study of blood T cell repertoires in COVID-19. Some clones are missing from TCRdb's copy, which holds only in-frame ones; the method was immunoSEQ multiplex PCR. Here the sample spans 240,000 or so clones, 88% being singletons. The sequencing input was peripheral blood. The source of these receptors is a woman in her thirties or forties who had recovered from COVID-19.

The chain carries TRBV10-3 and TRBJ1-1; D remains unclear. This CDR3 spans 15 amino acids. The germline V gene encodes CDR1 ENHRY and CDR2 SYGVKD. V was clipped by 4 bases and J by 2 bases, with 14 bases between them. CDR3 sequence (DNA): TGTGCCATCAGTGTTTCGATAGGAGGTAACACTGAAGCTTTCTTT. As protein: CAISVSIGGNTEAFF.

This clone appeared a single time. The genes are TRBV5-6 and TRBJ1-6, with a weak D call TRBD1 (6 bases). There are 13 residues in the CDR3. V was cut by 5 bases and J by 7 bases, with 10 bases left in between. Germline CDR1 SGHDT, CDR2 YYEEEE. The CDR3 DNA follows: TGTGCCAGCAGGGGAAGGGGGAATTCACCCCTCCACTTT. This translates into CASRGRGNSPLHF.

The rearrangement joins TRBV6-5 to TRBJ1-6; tentatively, D is TRBD1 (6 bases). In germline, CDR1 is MNHEY, CDR2 SVGAGI. Trimming took off 4 bases at V and 6 bases at J, with 16 bases between the two ends. The CDR3 spans 16 residues. CDR3 loop: CASSSPPGVGNSPLHF. The CDR3 coding sequence is TGTGCCAGCAGTTCTCCCCCAGGGGTGGGTAATTCACCCCTCCACTTT.

The chain combines TRBV15 with TRBJ2-7; a weak D match, TRBD2 (6 bases). The CDR3 runs 15 residues. Trimming pared 1 base from V and 8 bases from J, leaving 18 bases between. CDR1 is LNHNV and CDR2 is YYDKDF in the germline V gene (reference sequence). The CDR3, as DNA: TGTGCCACCAGCAGAGCCCCCGTGGGAGGAAACCAGCAGTACTTC. The encoded protein is CATSRAPVGGNQQYF. The variable domain in full, with the rest retrieved from reference TRBV15 and TRBJ2-7, is DAMVIQNPRYQVTQFGKPVTLSCSQTLNHNVMYWYQQKSSQAPKLLFHYYDKDFNNEADTPDNFQSRRPNTSFCFLDIRSPGLGDTAMYLCATSRAPVGGNQQYFGPGTRLTVT.

The chain is built from TRBV5-1 and TRBJ1-1, with 8 bases fitting TRBD1. V shed 4 bases and J 5 bases; nucleotides not matched to a gene: 10. Germline V lookup: CDR1 SGHRS, CDR2 YFSETQ. This CDR3 region has 15 residues. This CDR3 is CASSPGQGTGTEAFF. The DNA for the CDR3 is TGCGCCAGCAGCCCAGGACAGGGAACGGGGACTGAAGCTTTCTTT. The full variable domain, completed using reference TRBV5-1 and TRBJ1-1, is KAGVTQTPRYLIKTRGQQVTLSCSPISGHRSVSWYQQTPGQGLQFLFEYFSETQRNKGNFPGRFSGRQFSNSRSEMNVSTLELGDSALYLCASSPGQGTGTEAFFGQGTRLTVV.

The V gene is TRBV12-2, the J gene TRBJ2-1; TRBD2 was called by the table and not checked on the DNA. TRBV12-2 is a pseudogene. CDR3 length: 12 amino acids. The CDR3 here is CASRFSPNEQFF. CDR3 sequence (DNA): TGTGCAAGTCGCTTTAGTCCCAATGAGCAGTTCTTC.